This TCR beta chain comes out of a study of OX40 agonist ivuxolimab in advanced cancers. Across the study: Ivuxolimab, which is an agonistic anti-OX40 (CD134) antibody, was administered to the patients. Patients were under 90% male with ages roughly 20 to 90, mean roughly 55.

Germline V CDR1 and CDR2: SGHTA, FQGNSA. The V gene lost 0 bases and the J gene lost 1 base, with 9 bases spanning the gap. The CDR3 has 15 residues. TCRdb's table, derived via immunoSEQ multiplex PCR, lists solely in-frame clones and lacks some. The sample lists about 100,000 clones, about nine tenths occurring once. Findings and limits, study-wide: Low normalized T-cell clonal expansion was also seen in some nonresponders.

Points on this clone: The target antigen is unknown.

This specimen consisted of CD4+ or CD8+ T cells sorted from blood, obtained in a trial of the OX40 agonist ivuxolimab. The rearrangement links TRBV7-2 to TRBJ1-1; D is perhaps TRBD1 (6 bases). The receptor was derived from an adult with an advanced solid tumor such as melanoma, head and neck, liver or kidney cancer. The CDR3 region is CASSLAQTGNTEAFF. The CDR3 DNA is TGTGCCAGCAGCTTAGCGCAGACAGGGAACACTGAAGCTTTCTTT.